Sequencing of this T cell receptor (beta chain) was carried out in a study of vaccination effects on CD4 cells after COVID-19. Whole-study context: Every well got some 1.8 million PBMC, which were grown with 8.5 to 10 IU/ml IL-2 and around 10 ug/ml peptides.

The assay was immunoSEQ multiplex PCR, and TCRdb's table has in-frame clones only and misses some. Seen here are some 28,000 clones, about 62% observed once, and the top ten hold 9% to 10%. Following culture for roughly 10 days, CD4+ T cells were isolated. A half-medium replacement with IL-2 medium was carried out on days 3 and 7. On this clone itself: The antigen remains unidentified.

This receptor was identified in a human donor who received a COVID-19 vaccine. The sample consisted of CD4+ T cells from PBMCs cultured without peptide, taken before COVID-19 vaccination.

CDR3 protein: CASSVTGVLYGYTF. CDR3 DNA sequence: TGTGCCAGTAGTGTGACAGGGGTACTCTATGGCTACACCTTC. The chain couples TRBV19 to TRBJ1-2; 8 positions agree with TRBD1. Losses at the gene ends were 5 bases for V and 4 bases for J; bases not matched to a gene: 6. CDR1 and CDR2 from the germline V gene are LNHDA and SQIVND (reference sequence). The CDR3 runs 14 residues.